A single T cell receptor (beta chain) is shown here with its context. No antigen is known for it. The record originates from a study of PD-1 blockade in classical Hodgkin lymphoma. For the study at large: Patients were dosed intravenously with nivolumab at 3 mg/kg every 2 weeks.

Germline CDR1 MDHEN, CDR2 SYDVKM. The V gene lost 5 bases and the J gene lost 3 bases, with 20 bases spanning the gap. The CDR3 runs 16 residues. Whole-study findings and limits: By C4D1 there was a significant rise in CD4+ TCR diversity but not in CD8+ TCR diversity. Whoever responded completely had baseline diversity much like that seen in newly diagnosed patients. Prior therapy or disease activity may underlie the repertoire differences, whose causes remain undefined.

The repertoire was sequenced with immunoSEQ multiplex PCR; TCRdb's copy has only in-frame clones and lacks some. The sample has 100,000 or so clones; 80% to 90% are singletons. All trial patients relapsed after autologous stem cell transplantation. This chain connects TRBV28 to TRBJ2-7; the D gene is possibly TRBD2 (5 bases). The input for sequencing was peripheral blood mononuclear cells (PBMCs), taken before the second cycle of nivolumab. This TCR was sampled from a human donor with classical Hodgkin lymphoma. The CDR3, as DNA: TGTGCCAGCAGTCCCCCCTGGTCTTCGGGGATCTACGAGCAGTACTTC. Translating it yields CASSPPWSSGIYEQYF.